Shown below are 29 T cell receptor beta chains from a single sample sequenced in a study of blood T cells in healthy people across ages. Through a sample-barcoded 5' primer and a J-beta primer mix, a second PCR was run for roughly 6 to 11 cycles. TCRdb redid the calling of the 5' RACE reads with MiXCR, one entry per CDR3 protein. The table has about 1.8 million distinct CDR3 sequences, about 50% seen once. The material sequenced was blood. These receptors originate from a woman aged 40 to 49 in good health.

The V gene is TRBV9, the J gene TRBJ2-3; tentative D call: TRBD1 (5 bases). CDR3 length: 14 residues. Germline assignment: CDR1 SGDLS and CDR2 YYNGEE. The germline V and J ends were trimmed by 3 bases and 5 bases, with 13 bases remaining between them. CDR3 loop: CASSGTPGVDTQYF. CDR3 in DNA: TGTGCCAGCAGCGGGACACCTGGAGTAGATACGCAGTATTTT.

The chain combines TRBV5-1 with TRBJ2-5; TRBD2 aligns across 7 bases. The CDR3 length is 15 residues. The J segment lost 5 bases and the V segment lost 2 bases, leaving 9 bases of the junction unmatched. The germline gives CDR1 SGHRS, CDR2 YFSETQ. The chain's CDR3 is CASSFGSGPGETQYF. The CDR3 bases are TGCGCCAGCAGCTTCGGTAGCGGGCCTGGGGAGACCCAGTACTTC. The full variable domain, completed using reference TRBV5-1 and TRBJ2-5, is KAGVTQTPRYLIKTRGQQVTLSCSPISGHRSVSWYQQTPGQGLQFLFEYFSETQRNKGNFPGRFSGRQFSNSRSEMNVSTLELGDSALYLCASSFGSGPGETQYFGPGTRLLVL.

V gene TRBV7-2 combines with J gene TRBJ1-1; TRBD1 is a possible D gene (6 bases). Germline loops: CDR1 SGHTA, CDR2 FQGNSA. There are 17 residues in the CDR3. The germline V and J ends were trimmed by 1 base and 3 bases, with 18 bases remaining between them. The CDR3 sequence: CASSLGAFGGRDTEAFF. CDR3 nucleotides: TGTGCCAGCAGCTTAGGGGCTTTTGGGGGCAGGGACACTGAAGCTTTCTTT.

This sequence joins TRBV6-5 and TRBJ1-2, with D possibly matching TRBD1 (6 bases). CDR1 is MNHEY, CDR2 SVGAGI, per germline. The V gene lost 5 bases and the J gene lost 5 bases, with 12 bases spanning the gap. The CDR3 spans 13 residues. CDR3 in DNA: TGTGCCAGCAGTCTATACAGGGAGTATGGCTACACCTTC. Its protein product is CASSLYREYGYTF.

V is TRBV12-3 or TRBV12-4 and J is TRBJ2-1; 8 bases are shared with TRBD1. V shed 2 bases and J 0 bases; nucleotides not matched to a gene: 3. This CDR3 is built from 16 residues. The CDR3 DNA reads TGTGCCAGCAGTTTACCAGACAGGGGCTCCTACAATGAGCAGTTCTTC. This encodes CASSLPDRGSYNEQFF.

The V call is TRBV29-1, the J call TRBJ1-2, with D perhaps TRBD1 (6 bases). V was shortened by 7 bases and J by 4 bases, with 10 bases between the two germline ends. Germline values: CDR1 SQVTM, CDR2 ANQGSEA. This CDR3 region has 11 residues. This CDR3 reads CSAETGYGYTF. As DNA, the CDR3 is TGCAGCGCCGAGACAGGCTATGGCTACACCTTC.

The CDR3 sequence is CASSQETPWTGGNQPQHF. The CDR3 bases are TGCGCCAGCAGCCAAGAGACTCCTTGGACAGGGGGCAATCAGCCCCAGCATTTT. This rearrangement joins TRBV4-1 to TRBJ1-5; the match to TRBD1 covers 9 bases. The CDR3 consists of 18 residues. The V and J ends lost 0 bases and 2 bases, in that order; junction bases with no gene match: 8. Germline assignment: CDR1 MGHRA and CDR2 YSYEKL.

In its sample, this clonotype was seen a few times. The CDR3 region has the DNA TGTGCCAGCATTCCAGCTACCCAAGAGACCCAGTACTTC. The encoded protein is CASIPATQETQYF. V is TRBV6-1 and J is TRBJ2-5; D call uncertain. The CDR3 runs to 13 residues. Trimming cost V 7 bases and J 1 base, with 10 bases left between them. Germline assignment: CDR1 MNHNS and CDR2 SASEGT.

The chain combines TRBV6-5 with TRBJ2-1; maybe TRBD1 (6 bases). From germline, CDR1 is MNHEY and CDR2 SVGAGI. CDR3 length: 16 amino acids. Trimming took off 6 bases at V and 0 bases at J, with 15 bases between the two ends. As DNA, the CDR3 is TGTGCCAGCAGCCCCCCGGGACATAGCTCCTACAATGAGCAGTTCTTC. It yields the protein CASSPPGHSSYNEQFF.

The rearrangement uses TRBV3-1 and TRBJ1-2; D is undetermined. CDR1 and CDR2 (germline): LGHDT, YNNKEL (reference sequence). CDR3 size: 12 residues. V lost 1 base and J lost 8, with 8 bases in between. CDR3 nucleotide sequence: TGTGCCAGCAGCCAAGTAGGGAAAGGCTACACCTTC. This gives the protein CASSQVGKGYTF.

J is TRBJ2-3 and V is TRBV5-1, with 7 bases identical to TRBD1. J lost 2 bases, V lost 5 bases, and 11 bases had no gene match. From germline, CDR1 is SGHRS and CDR2 YFSETQ. The CDR3 length is 16 residues. The CDR3 is CASSTGVERSTDTQYF. The CDR3 nucleotides read TGCGCCAGCAGTACAGGGGTCGAGCGTTCCACAGATACGCAGTATTTT.

The chain recombines TRBV4-1 with TRBJ2-4; 11 bases agree with TRBD2. V was clipped by 3 bases and J by 13 bases; unmatched bases: 14. This CDR3 is built from 16 residues. Germline CDR1 reads MGHRA; CDR2 reads YSYEKL. Here the CDR3 DNA reads TGCGCCAGCAGCCAGGCAGGAACTAGCGGGGGCTCTAAGCAGTACTTC. This translates into CASSQAGTSGGSKQYF.

The chain joins TRBV7-2 to TRBJ2-1; 7 bases match TRBD2. The CDR3 consists of 17 residues. The germline V gene has CDR1 SGHTA and CDR2 FQGNSA. V lost 5 bases and J lost 3; bases outside the gene matches: 13. The chain's CDR3 is CASSPKAGVSGYNEQFF. The CDR3, as DNA: TGTGCCAGCAGCCCTAAGGCGGGGGTTTCTGGCTACAATGAGCAGTTCTTC.

The table lists this clonotype with a few counts. The rearrangement joins TRBV28 to TRBJ2-4; no clear D gene. Per germline, CDR1 MDHEN and CDR2 SYDVKM. The CDR3 runs 15 residues. Trimming removed 5 bases from V and 0 bases from J, with 11 bases in between. CDR3 amino acids: CASSPLALAKNIQYF. CDR3 sequence (DNA): TGTGCCAGCAGTCCACTGGCCCTAGCCAAAAACATTCAGTACTTC.

The rearrangement joins TRBV7-2 to TRBJ2-2, with D tentatively TRBD2 (5 bases). The CDR3 totals 13 residues. The V gene lost 1 base and the J gene lost 7 bases, with 7 bases spanning the gap. The germline CDR1 and CDR2 sequences are SGHTA and FQGNSA. The CDR3 region is CASSLGTFGELFF. The CDR3 nucleotides are TGTGCCAGCAGCTTAGGGACTTTCGGGGAGCTGTTTTTT.

This clonotype has only a few counts. The chain joins TRBV20-1 to TRBJ1-2; 9 bases fit TRBD1. Germline CDR1 and CDR2: DFQATT and SNEGSKA (reference sequence). With 6 bases clipped from V and 4 bases from J, the junction kept 12 bases outside the gene matches. CDR3 size: 15 residues. The DNA for the CDR3 is TGCAGTGCGACCTCCGGGACAGGGCCGCTCTATGGCTACACCTTC. Its protein product is CSATSGTGPLYGYTF.

This chain links TRBV20-1 with TRBJ2-7; D gene unclear. Per germline, CDR1 DFQATT and CDR2 SNEGSKA (reference sequence). CDR3 size: 13 residues. V shed 0 bases and J shed 2 bases, with 8 bases lying between them. DNA of the CDR3: TGCAGTGCTAGAGACCATGAGACCTACGAGCAGTACTTC. Amino acid sequence: CSARDHETYEQYF.

The CDR3 is CASSLVQSNYGYTF. CDR3 coding DNA: TGTGCCAGCAGCTTAGTCCAGTCTAACTATGGCTACACCTTC. V gene TRBV11-1 combines with J gene TRBJ1-2; D unclear. Germline values: CDR1 SGHAT, CDR2 FQDESV (reference sequence). CDR3 length: 14 residues. Trimming took off 1 base at V and 0 bases at J, with 6 bases between the two ends.

V usage is TRBV12-3 or TRBV12-4 and J usage is TRBJ2-5; 9 nucleotides align to TRBD1. The CDR3 has 15 amino acids. V was pared by 6 bases and J by 5 bases, with 10 bases of the junction left unmatched. The CDR3 nucleotides read TGTGCCAGCAGCCAGGACAGGGGAGAGGGGGAGACCCAGTACTTC. This translates into CASSQDRGEGETQYF.

CDR3 DNA sequence: TGTGCCAGCAGCTTCCAGGGACAGTCTGGGGCCAACGTCCTGACTTTC. Amino acid sequence: CASSFQGQSGANVLTF. The gene calls are TRBV7-9 and TRBJ2-6, with 7 nucleotides matching TRBD1. The V and J ends lost 3 bases and 1 base, in that order; junction bases with no gene match: 3. The germline gives CDR1 SEHNR, CDR2 FQNEAQ (reference sequence). The CDR3 has 16 residues.

This rearrangement joins TRBV4-1 to TRBJ2-5; D unclear. The end of the DNA fits TRBJ2-7 better, so the J call may be wrong. Germline CDR1 MGHRA, CDR2 YSYEKL. CDR3 length: 15 residues. The CDR3 protein is CASSQDEAYPGEQYF. For the CDR3, the DNA is TGCGCCAGCAGCCAAGATGAGGCCTACCCCGGCGAGCAGTACTTC.

The chain recombines TRBV7-2 with TRBJ2-4; 7 bases align to TRBD2. The assigned J gene may be wrong: the sequence end matches TRBJ2-5 better. This CDR3 is 19 amino acids long. CDR1 is SGHTA, CDR2 FQGNSA, per germline. The CDR3 DNA reads as TGTGCCAGCAGCTTAGGGCGGGCTAGAGGAGCGGGGCCCCGAGAGACCCAGTACTTC. Translating it yields CASSLGRARGAGPRETQYF.

The gene calls are TRBV7-2 and TRBJ1-4; D is unresolved. The CDR3 covers 14 residues. Trimming pared 5 bases from V and 8 bases from J, leaving 15 bases between. Germline lookup yields CDR1 SGHTA and CDR2 FQGNSA. CDR3 sequence reads: CASSPFFDGEKLFF. Here the CDR3 DNA reads TGTGCCAGCAGCCCCTTTTTCGACGGGGAAAAACTGTTTTTT.

This rearrangement joins TRBV27 to TRBJ2-5; TRBD1 matches at 7 bases. The CDR3 loop spans 14 amino acids. The ends lost 5 bases at V and 5 bases at J; junction bases unmatched: 8. Germline V CDR1 and CDR2: MNHEY, SMNVEV (reference sequence). CDR3 region: CASSRKQGLETQYF. DNA of the CDR3: TGTGCCAGCAGTCGTAAACAGGGGTTGGAGACCCAGTACTTC.

The chain employs TRBV4-3 and TRBJ2-1; D is unresolved. The CDR3 is made up of 12 amino acids. Trimming left V 3 bases short and J 10 bases short, with 10 bases between. From germline, CDR1 is LGHNA and CDR2 YSLEER. This CDR3 is CASSHRLGEQFF. DNA for the CDR3: TGCGCCAGCAGCCATCGACTGGGGGAGCAGTTCTTC.

With respect to this clonotype: A junction boundary mismatches the germline segment, possibly from a read error. This chain connects TRBV7-2 to TRBJ2-1; no firm D call. This CDR3 has 11 residues. Looked up from germline, CDR1 is SGHTA and CDR2 is FQGNSA. CDR3 nucleotide sequence: TGTGCCGGCAGCTTCGCAGAGATCCAGTTCTTC. Translated, it gives CAGSFAEIQFF.

The gene calls are TRBV20-1 and TRBJ2-5; TRBD2 matches at 7 bases. The germline V gene encodes CDR1 DFQATT and CDR2 SNEGSKA (reference sequence). J lost 1 base, V lost 6 bases, and 5 bases had no gene match. The CDR3 is made up of 13 amino acids. CDR3 nucleotide sequence: TGCAGTGCCCCCGGACTAGTCCAAGAGACCCAGTACTTC. Translation: CSAPGLVQETQYF.

This clonotype was counted between two and nine times. V gene TRBV20-1 combines with J gene TRBJ2-3; 8 nucleotides line up with TRBD2. The V gene's germline CDR1 is DFQATT and CDR2 SNEGSKA (reference sequence). With 5 bases clipped from V and 4 bases from J, the junction kept 11 bases outside the gene matches. The CDR3 extends over 15 amino acids. The CDR3 loop is CSAPRLASSADTQYF. The CDR3 nucleotides are TGCAGTGCTCCTAGACTAGCGTCGTCCGCAGATACGCAGTATTTT.

V is TRBV7-9 and J is TRBJ1-2, with 11 bases that match TRBD1. The CDR3 is 15 residues long. J lost 8 bases, V lost 5 bases, and 10 bases had no gene match. CDR1 is SEHNR, CDR2 FQNEAQ, per germline (reference sequence). The CDR3 DNA sequence: TGTGCCAGCAGCGAACCCCGGACAGGGGGCTTGGGCTACACCTTC. This translates into CASSEPRTGGLGYTF.